Each of the 9 T cell receptor beta chains below was sequenced from the same sample in a study of T-cell reconstitution after alpha-beta-depleted transplantation in children (dated by TCRdb to 2016 to 2017). Library generation was performed with PCR. TCRdb lists the instrument as Illumina HiSeq 2500. Molecular barcoding was employed in the preparation of TCR libraries, with unique molecular identifiers being used to normalize TCRbeta repertoire quantification. TCRdb reprocessing: public reads trimmed at Q25 with fastp, clones called with MiXCR, in-frame beta chains kept. Entries that share a CDR3 protein sequence are merged under the most common genes and DNA. The sample table records over 200,000 distinct CDR3 sequences; about a tenth of these occur just once. The ten largest clones add up to approximately 28% of the sample. Sample treatment or condition, as interpreted from the label and publication: allogeneic hematopoietic cell transplantation with graft depleted of TCRalphabeta T cells and CD19 B cells.

Sequencing was performed on PBMCs, taken before TCRalphabeta/CD19-depleted stem cell transplant. The receptors were gathered from a child less than two years old with acute myeloid leukemia, due to receive a stem cell transplant.

In its sample, this clonotype was seen many times. This chain links TRBV5-8 with TRBJ2-7; 7 nucleotides line up with TRBD2. The length of the CDR3 is 15 residues. Germline V gene sequence: CDR1 SGHTS, CDR2 YDEGEE. V gave up 0 bases and J gave up 3 bases; unmatched junction bases: 6. The CDR3, as DNA: TGTGCCAGCAGCTTGGATGGGACTAACCGCTACGAGCAGTACTTC. It translates to CASSLDGTNRYEQYF.

This clonotype was seen repeatedly, ten times or more. V and J are TRBV12-3 or TRBV12-4 and TRBJ2-5; no clear D. Trimming stripped 5 bases from V and 5 bases from J, with 12 bases between. There are 13 residues in the CDR3. CDR3 nucleotides: TGTGCCAGCAGTCCGCTAGGTCAGGAGACCCAGTACTTC. Translating it yields CASSPLGQETQYF.

There are many counts of this clonotype. The chain carries TRBV7-9 and TRBJ2-1, with 9 bases fitting TRBD1. This CDR3 contains 14 residues. Trimming cost V 4 bases and J 2 bases; bases outside gene matches: 0. The V gene's germline CDR1 is SEHNR and CDR2 FQNEAQ (reference sequence). Written as DNA, the CDR3 is TGTGCCAGCAGCTGGGACAGGGCCTACAATGAGCAGTTCTTC. Its protein is CASSWDRAYNEQFF.

This clonotype was seen many times. This CDR3 reads CSARDSREHTDTQYF. The CDR3 DNA reads TGCAGTGCTAGAGATTCGCGGGAACACACAGATACGCAGTATTTT. The gene calls are TRBV20-1 and TRBJ2-3; the D gene is possibly TRBD2 (6 bases). The V and J ends lost 0 bases and 2 bases respectively, with 12 bases between them. Germline CDR1 is DFQATT and CDR2 is SNEGSKA (reference sequence). The CDR3 runs 15 residues.

Ten or more counts support this clonotype. The V gene is TRBV7-2, the J gene TRBJ2-7; the match to TRBD2 covers 9 bases. The CDR3 length is 17 residues. J lost 3 bases, V lost 1 base, and 10 bases had no gene match. CDR1 and CDR2 from the germline V gene are SGHTA and FQGNSA. The CDR3 nucleotides are TGTGCCAGCAGCTTAGTCCCTAGCGGGACCCTTAGCTACGAGCAGTACTTC. Its translation is CASSLVPSGTLSYEQYF.

This clonotype showed up many times. The V call is TRBV12-3 or TRBV12-4, the J call TRBJ1-4; no firm D call. V was cut by 4 bases and J by 6 bases, with 12 bases left in between. The CDR3 has 14 amino acids. The CDR3 loop is CASSYLGADEKLFF. The CDR3 DNA reads TGTGCCAGCAGTTACCTAGGAGCGGATGAAAAACTGTTTTTT.

This chain connects TRBV20-1 to TRBJ2-1; 11 bases match TRBD2. Germline CDR1 DFQATT, CDR2 SNEGSKA (reference sequence). Losses at the gene ends were 6 bases for V and 6 bases for J; bases not matched to a gene: 10. There are 15 residues in the CDR3. CDR3 region: CSARWASGRTNEQFF. For the CDR3, the DNA is TGCAGTGCAAGGTGGGCTAGCGGGAGGACCAATGAGCAGTTCTTC.

This clonotype was counted many times. The V call is TRBV7-9, the J call TRBJ2-1; D might be TRBD2 (5 bases). Looked up from germline, CDR1 is SEHNR and CDR2 is FQNEAQ (reference sequence). The V and J ends lost 5 bases and 6 bases respectively, with 17 bases between them. This CDR3 region has 15 residues. In DNA form, the CDR3 reads TGTGCCAGCAGCCTGAGGGCGGAGGCGGCCAATGAGCAGTTCTTC. Translating gives CASSLRAEAANEQFF. Variable domain in full (rest from reference TRBV7-9 and TRBJ2-1): DTGVSQNPRHKITKRGQNVTFRCDPISEHNRLYWYRQTLGQGPEFLTYFQNEAQLEKSRLLSDRFSAERPKGSFSTLEIQRTEQGDSAMYLCASSLRAEAANEQFFGPGTRLTVL.

This clonotype was observed a handful of times. The chain couples TRBV27 to TRBJ2-4, with D tentatively TRBD1 (6 bases). Trimming left V 5 bases short and J 0 bases short, with 14 bases between. The CDR3 has 16 residues. Germline V gene data show CDR1 as MNHEY and CDR2 as SMNVEV (reference sequence). The CDR3 here is CASSPRTDLAKNIQYF. Here the CDR3 DNA reads TGTGCCAGCAGTCCCCGGACAGATTTAGCCAAAAACATTCAGTACTTC.